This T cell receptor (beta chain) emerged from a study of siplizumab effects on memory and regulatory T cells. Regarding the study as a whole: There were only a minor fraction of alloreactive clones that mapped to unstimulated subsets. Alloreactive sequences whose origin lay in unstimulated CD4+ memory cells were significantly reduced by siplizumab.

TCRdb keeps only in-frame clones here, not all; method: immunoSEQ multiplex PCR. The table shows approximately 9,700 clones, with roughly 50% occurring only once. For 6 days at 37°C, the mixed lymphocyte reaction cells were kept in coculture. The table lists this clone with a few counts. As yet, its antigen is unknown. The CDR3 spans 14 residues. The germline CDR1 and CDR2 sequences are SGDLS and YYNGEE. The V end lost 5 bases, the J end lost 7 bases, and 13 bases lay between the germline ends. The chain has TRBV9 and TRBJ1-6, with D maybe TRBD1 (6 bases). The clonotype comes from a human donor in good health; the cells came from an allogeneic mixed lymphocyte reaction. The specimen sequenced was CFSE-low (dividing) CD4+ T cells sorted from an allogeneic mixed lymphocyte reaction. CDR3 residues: CASRTGTENSPLHF. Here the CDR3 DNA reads TGTGCCAGCAGAACAGGGACGGAGAATTCACCCCTCCACTTT.